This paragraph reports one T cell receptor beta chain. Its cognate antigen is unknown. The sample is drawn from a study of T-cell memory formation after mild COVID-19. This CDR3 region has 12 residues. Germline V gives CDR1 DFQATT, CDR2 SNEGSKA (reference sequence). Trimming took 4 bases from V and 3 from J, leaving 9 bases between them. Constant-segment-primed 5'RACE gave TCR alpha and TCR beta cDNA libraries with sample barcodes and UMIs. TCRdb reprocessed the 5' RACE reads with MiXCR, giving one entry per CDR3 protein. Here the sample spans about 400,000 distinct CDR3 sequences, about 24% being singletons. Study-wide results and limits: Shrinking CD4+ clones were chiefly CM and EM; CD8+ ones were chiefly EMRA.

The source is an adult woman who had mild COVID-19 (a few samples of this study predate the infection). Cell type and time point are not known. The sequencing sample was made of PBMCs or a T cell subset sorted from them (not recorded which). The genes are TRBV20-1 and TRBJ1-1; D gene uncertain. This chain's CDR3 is CSAIPRHTEAFF. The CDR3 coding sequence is TGCAGTGCTATCCCTAGGCACACTGAAGCTTTCTTT.